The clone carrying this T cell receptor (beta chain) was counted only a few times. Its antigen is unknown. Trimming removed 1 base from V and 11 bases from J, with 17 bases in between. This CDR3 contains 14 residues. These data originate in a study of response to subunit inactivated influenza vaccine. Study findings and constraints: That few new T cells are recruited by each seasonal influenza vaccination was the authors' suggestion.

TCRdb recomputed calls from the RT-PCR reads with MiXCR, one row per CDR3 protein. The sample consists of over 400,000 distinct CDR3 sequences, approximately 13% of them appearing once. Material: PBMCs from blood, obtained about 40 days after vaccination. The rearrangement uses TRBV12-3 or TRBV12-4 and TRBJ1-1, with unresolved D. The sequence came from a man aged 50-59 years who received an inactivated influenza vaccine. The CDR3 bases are TGTGCCAGCAGTTTAGACAGCGGAGCACTGAGCGCTTTCTTT. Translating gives CASSLDSGALSAFF.